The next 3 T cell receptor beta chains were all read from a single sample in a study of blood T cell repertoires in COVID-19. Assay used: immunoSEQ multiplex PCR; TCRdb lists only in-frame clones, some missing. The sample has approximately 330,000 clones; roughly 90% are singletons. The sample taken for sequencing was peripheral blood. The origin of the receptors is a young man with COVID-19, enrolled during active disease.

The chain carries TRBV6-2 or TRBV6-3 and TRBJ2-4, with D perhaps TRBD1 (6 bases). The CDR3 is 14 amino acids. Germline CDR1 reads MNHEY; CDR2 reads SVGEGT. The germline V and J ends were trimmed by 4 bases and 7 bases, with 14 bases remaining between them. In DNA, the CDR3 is TGTGCCAGCAGTTCTGGACAGTTCTGGAACATTCAGTACTTC. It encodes CASSSGQFWNIQYF.

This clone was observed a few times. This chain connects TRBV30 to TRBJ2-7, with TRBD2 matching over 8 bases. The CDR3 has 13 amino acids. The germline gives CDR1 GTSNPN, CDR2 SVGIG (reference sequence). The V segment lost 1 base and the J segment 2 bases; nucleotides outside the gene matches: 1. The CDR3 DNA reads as TGTGCCTGGAGTGGAGCGGGGGCCTACGAGCAGTACTTC. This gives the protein CAWSGAGAYEQYF.

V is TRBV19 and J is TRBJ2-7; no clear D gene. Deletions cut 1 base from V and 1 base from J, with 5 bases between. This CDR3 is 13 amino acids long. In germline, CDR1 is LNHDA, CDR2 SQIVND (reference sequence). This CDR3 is CASSIGLSYEQYF. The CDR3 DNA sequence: TGTGCCAGTAGTATAGGGCTTTCCTACGAGCAGTACTTC.